This T cell receptor beta chain is from a study of cytomegalovirus exposure and HLA in healthy donors. Trimming stripped 1 base from V and 4 bases from J, with 5 bases between. The CDR3 spans 12 residues. The V gene's germline CDR1 is SGHTA and CDR2 FQGNSA. Primers for the PCR totalled 60 Vbeta and 13 Jbeta. Profiling relied on immunoSEQ multiplex PCR, and the TCRdb table lists in-frame clones only, not all of them. In the table there are approximately 120,000 clones, 80% of which are singletons. The chain has TRBV7-2 and TRBJ2-7, with D uncertain. This TCR was sampled from a man in his thirties or forties in good health and CMV-seropositive. The sequenced sample was PBMCs. The CDR3: CASSLVSYEQYF. DNA for the CDR3: TGTGCCAGCAGCTTAGTTAGTTACGAGCAGTACTTC.